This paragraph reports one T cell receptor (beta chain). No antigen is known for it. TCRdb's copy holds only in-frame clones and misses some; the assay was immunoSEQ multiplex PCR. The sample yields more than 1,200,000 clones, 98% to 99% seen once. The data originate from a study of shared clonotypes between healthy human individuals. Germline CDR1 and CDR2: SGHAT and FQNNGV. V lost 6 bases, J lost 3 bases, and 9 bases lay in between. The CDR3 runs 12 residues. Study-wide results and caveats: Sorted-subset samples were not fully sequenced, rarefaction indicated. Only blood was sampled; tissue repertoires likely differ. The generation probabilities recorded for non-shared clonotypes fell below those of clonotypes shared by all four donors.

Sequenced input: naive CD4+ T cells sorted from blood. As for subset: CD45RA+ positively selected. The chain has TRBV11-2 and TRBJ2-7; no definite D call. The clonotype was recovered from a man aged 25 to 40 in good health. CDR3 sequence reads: CASSLIIYEQYF. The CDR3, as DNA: TGTGCCAGCAGTCTAATTATCTACGAGCAGTACTTC.